This T cell receptor beta chain was found in a study of blood T cells in healthy people across ages. Study results and limitations: Changes in expanded clonotypes were possibly confounded, as the CMV status of donors was unknown.

This clonotype occurred a few times. The antigen remains undetermined. The CDR3 is 19 residues long. Germline CDR1 reads MGHRA; CDR2 reads YSYEKL. V shed 1 base and J 0 bases; nucleotides not matched to a gene: 10. A second PCR of roughly 7 to 11 cycles used a sample-barcoded 5' primer and a J-beta primer mix. One entry per CDR3 protein, called by TCRdb with MiXCR from the 5' RACE reads. The sample gives around 1.5 million distinct CDR3 sequences, about 31% of which show up once; around 11% is in the top ten. The TCR originated in a woman aged 30 to 39 in good health. This chain links TRBV4-1 with TRBJ2-3; 10 bases map to TRBD2. Sequenced input: blood. CDR3 protein: CASSQGLAGAYPSTDTQYF. CDR3 coding DNA: TGCGCCAGCAGCCAAGGGCTAGCGGGGGCTTACCCTAGCACAGATACGCAGTATTTT.